The 15 T cell receptor beta chains below all came from one sample that was sequenced in a study of blood T cell repertoires in COVID-19. Here immunoSEQ multiplex PCR was the method, and the copy in TCRdb shows in-frame clones only, minus some. The table lists over 130,000 clones, around 85% of them singletons. The sequencing input was peripheral blood. These receptors all stem from a man aged 65 to 79 with acute or convalescent COVID-19.

This clone was recorded only once. The V call is TRBV4-2, the J call TRBJ2-1; perhaps TRBD2 as D (6 bases). There are 14 residues in the CDR3. Trimming took 2 bases from V and 6 from J, leaving 11 bases between them. Germline CDR1 is LGHNA and CDR2 is YNFKEQ. The CDR3 DNA is TGTGCCAGCAGCCAAACGGACTATCCCAATGAGCAGTTCTTC. It is translated as CASSQTDYPNEQFF.

A single count supports this clone. The chain links TRBV15 to TRBJ2-7, with D possibly being TRBD2 (5 bases). The CDR3 is 12 amino acids. Germline values: CDR1 LNHNV, CDR2 YYDKDF (reference sequence). V lost 0 bases and J lost 7, with 7 bases in between. The CDR3 DNA is TGTGCCACCAGCAGAGATACGGGAGAGCAGTACTTC. It encodes CATSRDTGEQYF.

The chain's CDR3 is CASSDGVRAYEQYF. The CDR3 nucleotides read TGTGCCAGCAGTGATGGAGTCAGGGCCTACGAGCAGTACTTC. The chain carries TRBV25-1 and TRBJ2-7; D possibly corresponds to TRBD1 (5 bases). The CDR3 runs 14 residues. Trimming took off 3 bases at V and 2 bases at J, with 11 bases between the two ends. Germline values: CDR1 MGHDK, CDR2 SYGVNS.

V usage is TRBV28 and J usage is TRBJ2-3, with D unclear. This CDR3 spans 12 amino acids. Germline V gene data show CDR1 as MDHEN and CDR2 as SYDVKM. Trimming took off 1 base at V and 4 bases at J, with 3 bases between the two ends. CDR3 protein: CASSLYSDTQYF. The CDR3 region has the DNA TGTGCCAGCAGTTTATACTCAGATACGCAGTATTTT.

V gene TRBV6-6 combines with J gene TRBJ1-1; TRBD1 aligns across 8 bases. The CDR3 runs to 16 residues. Trimming at V came to 6 bases and at J to 1 base, leaving 10 bases not matched to a gene. CDR1 and CDR2 from the germline V gene are MNHNY and SVGAGI (reference sequence). CDR3 protein: CASRWGQARGNTEAFF. In DNA form, the CDR3 reads TGTGCCAGCAGGTGGGGACAGGCACGGGGGAACACTGAAGCTTTCTTT.

The V call is TRBV6-2 or TRBV6-3, the J call TRBJ2-2; no clear D gene. Trimming shortened V by 0 bases and J by 7 bases, and 9 bases separated the two germline ends. CDR3 length: 14 residues. CDR1 and CDR2 from the germline V gene are MNHEY and SVGEGT. The CDR3 nucleotides read TGTGCCAGCAGTTACTCGGCTGCTGGCGGGGAGCTGTTTTTT. This encodes CASSYSAAGGELFF.

The rearrangement links TRBV5-1 to TRBJ2-7; no definite D call. V dropped 4 bases and J dropped 0 bases, with 11 bases sitting between them. The CDR3 loop spans 14 amino acids. Germline V gene data show CDR1 as SGHRS and CDR2 as YFSETQ. The CDR3 spells CASSLSVTSYEQYF. For the CDR3, the DNA is TGCGCCAGCAGCCTGTCGGTTACCTCCTACGAGCAGTACTTC.

The chain uses TRBV14 and TRBJ2-7; D is undetermined. The CDR3 is made up of 16 amino acids. Germline V CDR1 and CDR2: SGHDN, FVKESK. V gave up 0 bases and J gave up 7 bases, with 19 bases separating them. The CDR3 nucleotides read TGTGCCAGCAGCCAAGAAGCTCGATGGCCACCTAGGGAGCAGTACTTC. It yields the protein CASSQEARWPPREQYF.

This clone appeared a few times. This chain links TRBV3-1 (or the pseudogene TRBV3-2) with TRBJ2-3; TRBD2 agrees at 11 bases. The CDR3 runs to 16 residues. V dropped 5 bases and J dropped 3; count of bases not matched to a gene: 7. Germline CDR1 and CDR2: LGHDT and YNNKEL (reference sequence). The CDR3 DNA is TGTGCCAGCAGCTTTTGGACTAGCGGGCAGACAGATACGCAGTATTTT. Its protein product is CASSFWTSGQTDTQYF.

The rearrangement uses TRBV12-2 and TRBJ2-1; TRBD2 is taken as the D call from the table, unchecked against the DNA. TRBV12-2 is a listed pseudogene. CDR3 length: 17 amino acids. CDR3 nucleotides: TGTGCAAGTCGCTTGGCTAGCGGATGCAGCTCCTACAATGAGCAGTTCTTC. It is translated as CASRLASGCSSYNEQFF.

This clone appeared a few times. This chain joins TRBV7-6 and TRBJ2-5, with 12 bases identical to TRBD2. The V gene end was trimmed by 1 base and the J gene end by 2 bases; junction bases not matched to a gene: 5. Germline V CDR1 and CDR2: SGHVS, FNYEAQ. There are 17 residues in the CDR3. The CDR3 DNA is TGTGCCAGCAGCTTAGGAACTAGCGGGAGGATTCAAGAGACCCAGTACTTC. Its protein is CASSLGTSGRIQETQYF.

This chain connects TRBV29-1 to TRBJ2-5; 7 nucleotides agree with TRBD1. The CDR3 sequence is 13 residues long. J was trimmed by 7 bases and V by 4 bases; bases with no gene match: 9. CDR1 is SQVTM and CDR2 is ANQGSEA in the germline V gene. The DNA for the CDR3 is TGCAGCGTTGTACAGGGGCTTCGGGGGACCCAGTACTTC. Its protein product is CSVVQGLRGTQYF.

The V call is TRBV28, the J call TRBJ2-7; TRBD2 matches at 10 bases. Unmatched junction bases numbered 6, after V lost 11 bases and J lost 2 bases. There are 13 residues in the CDR3. CDR1 is MDHEN, CDR2 SYDVKM, per germline. CDR3 DNA: TGTGCCGCGCGGACTAGCGGAGCCTACGAGCAGTACTTC. It specifies CAARTSGAYEQYF.

This rearrangement joins TRBV19 to TRBJ2-7; TRBD2 aligns across 12 bases. The CDR3 contains 15 residues. Unmatched junction bases numbered 0, after V lost 1 base and J lost 2 bases. The germline CDR1 and CDR2 sequences are LNHDA and SQIVND (reference sequence). The CDR3 sequence is CASSIGLAGAYEQYF. CDR3 nucleotide sequence: TGTGCCAGTAGTATAGGACTAGCGGGAGCCTACGAGCAGTACTTC. The full variable domain, with the rest looked up from reference TRBV19 and TRBJ2-7, is DGGITQSPKYLFRKEGQNVTLSCEQNLNHDAMYWYRQDPGQGLRLIYYSQIVNDFQKGDIAEGYSVSREKKESFPLTVTSAQKNPTAFYLCASSIGLAGAYEQYFGPGTRLTVT.

The chain uses TRBV5-5 and TRBJ2-3; the match to TRBD1 covers 8 bases. V was pared by 4 bases and J by 0 bases, with 4 bases of the junction left unmatched. CDR1 and CDR2 from the germline V gene are SGHKS and YYEKEE (reference sequence). This CDR3 spans 15 amino acids. In nucleotides, the CDR3 is TGTGCCAGCAGCAAGACAGGGGCTAGCACAGATACGCAGTATTTT. Protein product: CASSKTGASTDTQYF.